The entry below gives a single TCR beta chain sequence along with its context. Its specificity is not known. Other DNA sequences in the sample encode the same CDR3. Treatment denoted: over 15 received Ad26.COV2.S at low or high dose, single or two shots; roughly 5 received placebo; per-sample allocation not given. Sampling took place 63 days after the first vaccine or placebo injection. An adult of 18-55 years in Boston served as donor. These data come from a study of Ad26.COV2.S vaccination and SARS-CoV-2 variants. On the study more broadly: In the study, Ad26.COV2.S was injected intramuscularly once, or twice 56 days apart.

Sequenced by immunoSEQ multiplex PCR; TCRdb stores in-frame clones only, minus some. The sample contains 360,000 or so clones, about nine tenths of which appear only once. Regarding the study as a whole: Considerable breadth of spike-specific CD8+ and CD4+ T cell responses has reportedly been documented following vaccination.

V was cut by 4 bases and J by 4 bases, with 5 bases left in between. This CDR3 is 11 amino acids long. The V gene's germline CDR1 is MNHEY and CDR2 SMNVEV (reference sequence). The J gene is TRBJ2-7, the V gene TRBV27; the D is unclear. This TCR was sampled from a person aged 18-60 years who received the Ad26.COV2.S COVID-19 vaccine or a placebo. Sequences were derived from peripheral blood, sampled in a trial of Ad26.COV2.S vaccine versus placebo. The CDR3 DNA reads as TGTGCCAGCAGTTCGAGTTACGAGCAGTACTTC. Residues: CASSSSYEQYF.